This TCR beta chain comes out of a study of T cells in tuberculosis. After thawing and overnight rest, PBMC were stained with GMM-loaded CD1B tetramer, viability dye and anti-CD3 for sorting. The CD1B tetramers carried C32 glucose monomycolate purified from Rhodococcus equi. Tetramer-sorted PBMC had been CD14 monocyte-depleted before freezing. This CDR3 has 11 amino acids. The ends were cut back, 10 bases at V and 2 bases at J, with 8 bases in the middle. Germline V gene data show CDR1 as MNHNY and CDR2 as SVGAGI (reference sequence). Profiled with immunoSEQ multiplex PCR; TCRdb holds only in-frame clones, not every one. The profile shows 85,000 to 90,000 clones, approximately 91% of them singletons.

The source material was CD1b-GMM tetramer-negative cells sorted from PBMCs. The receptor comes from an adult woman with latent tuberculosis. The genes are TRBV6-6 and TRBJ1-2, with D perhaps TRBD1 (6 bases). The CDR3 is CATDRNYGYTF. CDR3 coding DNA: TGTGCCACGGACAGAAACTATGGCTACACCTTC.